This section outlines one T cell receptor beta chain sequence together with its context. The CDR3 contains 18 residues. Germline loops: CDR1 SGDLS, CDR2 YYNGEE. V lost 4 bases to trimming and J lost 5 bases; unmatched junction nucleotides: 13. This sample stems from a study of blood T cell repertoires in COVID-19. Overall study context: Both acute and convalescent COVID-19 samples were obtained from the United States, Italy and Spain. From T cells, B-cell-depleted T cells, or PBMCs came the material, which was cDNA or gDNA.

Profiling relied on immunoSEQ multiplex PCR, and the TCRdb table lists in-frame clones only, not all of them. The sample includes 25,000 to 35,000 clones, approximately 91% seen only once; the top ten take roughly 13%. The chain recombines TRBV9 with TRBJ2-5; 14 bases agree with TRBD2. Sequences were obtained from peripheral blood. This TCR was recovered from a human donor in a cohort sampled during active COVID-19. CDR3 in amino acids: CASSPRPGTSGRQETQYF. Written as DNA, the CDR3 is TGTGCCAGCAGCCCACGTCCCGGGACTAGCGGGAGACAGGAGACCCAGTACTTC.